These 5 T cell receptor beta chains originate from one sample sequenced in a study of cytomegalovirus exposure and HLA in healthy donors. Primers for the PCR totalled 60 Vbeta and 13 Jbeta. Produced via immunoSEQ multiplex PCR; TCRdb's table is partial and in-frame only. The table includes some 200,000 clones, more than 65% detected once. The source material was PBMCs. The receptor set was obtained from a female donor in good health and CMV-seronegative.

This clone was seen only a few times. The chain joins TRBV14 to TRBJ2-2, with 7 bases lining up with TRBD2. Germline lookup yields CDR1 SGHDN and CDR2 FVKESK. V was clipped by 6 bases and J by 4 bases; unmatched bases: 2. This CDR3 comprises 13 residues. The CDR3 here is CASRERGTGELFF. The CDR3 DNA follows: TGTGCCAGCAGGGAGCGGGGCACCGGGGAGCTGTTTTTT.

The CDR3, as DNA: TGTGCCTCGGGGGAGGGGAGAAGCCAGCCCCAGCATTTT. This codes for CASGEGRSQPQHF. V is TRBV2 and J is TRBJ1-5; D possibly corresponds to TRBD1 (5 bases). Trimming took 11 bases from V and 7 from J, leaving 18 bases between them. Germline values: CDR1 SNHLY, CDR2 FYNNEI. The CDR3 is 13 amino acids.

The rearrangement joins TRBV6-7 to TRBJ2-1; 10 bases match TRBD2. TRBV6-7 is recorded as an ORF, its role being uncertain. The V and J ends lost 0 bases and 6 bases, in that order; junction bases with no gene match: 2. The CDR3 is made up of 15 amino acids. Here the CDR3 reads CASSYSPSGGNEQFF. The CDR3 DNA follows: TGTGCCAGCAGTTACTCGCCTAGCGGGGGCAATGAGCAGTTCTTC.

Concerning this clone: One end of the junction fails to match germline, which may point to a read error. This chain joins TRBV5-1 and TRBJ1-1; D might be TRBD1 (6 bases). CDR1 is SGHRS, CDR2 YFSETQ, per germline. The CDR3 is made up of 13 amino acids. The CDR3 coding sequence is TGTGCCAGCAGCCTCGGACAGAAAACTGAAGCTTTCTTT. Amino acid sequence: CASSLGQKTEAFF. Based on the CDR3 plus reference TRBV5-1 and TRBJ1-1, the full variable domain is KAGVTQTPRYLIKTRGQQVTLSCSPISGHRSVSWYQQTPGQGLQFLFEYFSETQRNKGNFPGRFSGRQFSNSRSEMNVSTLELGDSALYLCASSLGQKTEAFFGQGTRLTVV.

This clone has just a few counts. The CDR3 DNA follows: TGTGCCAGCAGCTTCGCAAAGATCGGACAGGGCTTCTCTGGAAACACCATATATTTT. It codes for CASSFAKIGQGFSGNTIYF. The chain carries TRBV11-2 and TRBJ1-3; TRBD1 matches at 8 bases. CDR3 length: 19 residues. The junction had 13 bases not matched to a gene; V was cut back by 3 bases and J by 0 bases. Germline CDR1 SGHAT, CDR2 FQNNGV.